This T cell receptor (beta chain) was captured by sequencing in a study of T-cell reconstitution after alpha-beta-depleted transplantation in children. Germline V gene sequence: CDR1 SGHRS, CDR2 YFSETQ. V gave up 4 bases and J gave up 4 bases, with 13 bases separating them. This CDR3 spans 14 amino acids. Whole-study findings and limits: Reportedly, alpha-beta T cells present about two months post-transplant originated from several hundred expanded clones of graft origin. Some patients' high day-60 TCRbeta diversity was traced to surviving recipient T cells and thymic progenitors. T-cell numbers and diversity, one year after transplant, stemmed largely from T cells that were newly produced.

Researchers prepared the TCRbeta library using unique molecular identifiers, the study reports. TCRdb itself ran the PCR reads through MiXCR, one entry per CDR3 protein. The sample gives 330,000 or so distinct CDR3 sequences, over 9% of which show up once; about 8% is in the top ten. With regard to this clonotype: Its antigen is not known.

The sequences come from PBMCs, collected before TCRalphabeta/CD19-depleted stem cell transplant. The chain employs TRBV5-1 and TRBJ2-3; tentatively, D is TRBD2 (5 bases). The sequence was collected from a boy younger than two with acute myeloid leukemia, due to receive a stem cell transplant. The CDR3 loop reads CASSAGVGPDTQYF. The CDR3 region has the DNA TGCGCCAGCAGCGCCGGGGTCGGGCCAGATACGCAGTATTTT. Drawing the rest from reference TRBV5-1 and TRBJ2-3, the complete variable domain is KAGVTQTPRYLIKTRGQQVTLSCSPISGHRSVSWYQQTPGQGLQFLFEYFSETQRNKGNFPGRFSGRQFSNSRSEMNVSTLELGDSALYLCASSAGVGPDTQYFGPGTRLTVL.